This entry describes one T cell receptor beta chain. Original data processing: Reference gene primer amplification gave nucleated cell count estimates. Clones were read by immunoSEQ multiplex PCR, and TCRdb kept only the in-frame ones, dropping some. Clone size and the V and J calls come from that table; the DNA yielded D and trimming. The sample lists some 150,000 clones, about 85% occurring once. V shed 1 base and J 3 bases; nucleotides not matched to a gene: 4. This CDR3 contains 16 residues. Germline CDR1 SGHRS, CDR2 YFSETQ. The data were obtained in a study of blood T cell repertoires in COVID-19. The wider study: The United States, Italy and Spain were the sources of the acute and convalescent COVID-19 samples.

Sample: peripheral blood. The clonotype originates from a man between 40 and 49 years old with acute or convalescent COVID-19. V and J are TRBV5-1 and TRBJ2-1, with TRBD2 matching over 10 bases. The CDR3 reads CASSLLPSGSYNEQFF. The CDR3, as DNA: TGCGCCAGCAGCTTGCTCCCTAGCGGGAGCTACAATGAGCAGTTCTTC.